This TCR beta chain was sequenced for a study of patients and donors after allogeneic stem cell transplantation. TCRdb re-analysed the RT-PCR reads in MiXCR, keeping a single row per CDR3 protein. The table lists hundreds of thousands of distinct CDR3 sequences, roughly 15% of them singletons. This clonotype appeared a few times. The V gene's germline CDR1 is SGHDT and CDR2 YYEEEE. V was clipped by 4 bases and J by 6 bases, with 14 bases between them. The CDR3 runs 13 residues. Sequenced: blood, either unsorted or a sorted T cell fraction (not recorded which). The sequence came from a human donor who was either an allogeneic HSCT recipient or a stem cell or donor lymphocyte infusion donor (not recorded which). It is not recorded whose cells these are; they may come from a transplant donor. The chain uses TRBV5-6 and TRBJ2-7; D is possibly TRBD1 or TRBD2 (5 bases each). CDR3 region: CASSRNIGGEQYF. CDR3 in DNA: TGTGCCAGCAGCCGGAACATTGGGGGCGAGCAGTACTTC. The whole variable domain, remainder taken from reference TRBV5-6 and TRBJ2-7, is DAGVTQSPTHLIKTRGQQVTLRCSPKSGHDTVSWYQQALGQGPQFIFQYYEEEERQRGNFPDRFSGHQFPNYSSELNVNALLLGDSALYLCASSRNIGGEQYFGPGTRLTVT.